Listed below are T cell receptor beta chains from one sample, sequenced in a study of blood T cells in healthy people across ages. TCRdb fed the 5' RACE reads into MiXCR, producing one record per CDR3 protein. The data show 980,000 or so distinct CDR3 sequences, about 44% seen once. Sequencing was done on a sample of blood. These receptors all come from a man aged 25 to 40 in good health. Both conserved end residues are part of each CDR3. The D gene is left open where the match is weak. Rows give clone size only sometimes, using once, few, many, or a class for an expanded clone.

v_gene,j_gene,d_gene,abundance,CDR3nt,CDR3aa
TRBV9,TRBJ2-1,NA,NA,TGTGCCAGCAGCGGCAGTCTTTCCTACAATGAGCGGTTCTTC,CASSGSLSYNERFF
TRBV29-1,TRBJ1-1,NA,NA,TGCAGCGTTTCGGTTTCGGGCACTGAAGCTTTCTTT,CSVSVSGTEAFF
TRBV7-3,TRBJ2-7,NA,few,TGTGCCAGCAGCTCAGGGAGAGGGGATCTCGAGCAGTACTTC,CASSSGRGDLEQYF
TRBV5-1,TRBJ2-7,NA,few,TGCGCCAGCAGCTTGGTGGGAGATCGCGAGCAGTACTTC,CASSLVGDREQYF
TRBV6-2/TRBV6-3,TRBJ2-3,TRBD2,many,TGTGCCAGCAGTTACGCGGGACTAGCGGGGGGGCAAGAAGATACGCAGTATTTT,CASSYAGLAGGQEDTQYF
TRBV5-1,TRBJ2-1,NA,NA,TGCGCCAGCAGCGTGGGGTTTCTGGGGAATGAGCAGTTCTTC,CASSVGFLGNEQFF
TRBV5-1,TRBJ2-1,NA,NA,TGCGCCAGCAGCTTGGGTGAGACTTACAATGAGCAGTTCTTC,CASSLGETYNEQFF
TRBV6-5,TRBJ1-2,NA,NA,TGTGCCAGCAGTTACAGAGCGACAGTGGGGTGGAACACCTTC,CASSYRATVGWNTF
TRBV5-4,TRBJ2-3,NA,once,TGTGCCAGCAGCATCGACGGCACAGATACGCAGTATTTT,CASSIDGTDTQYF
TRBV5-4,TRBJ1-2,TRBD1,NA,TGTGCCAGCAGGGGGGCAGGGGGCGCCGACTATGGCTACACCTTC,CASRGAGGADYGYTF
TRBV7-9,TRBJ1-5,NA,many,TGTGCCAGCAGTTTAGGGGCCCAGCCCCAGCATTTT,CASSLGAQPQHF
TRBV7-2,TRBJ2-7,TRBD1,NA,TGTGCCAGCAGCTTAGAACTCAGGGGGTCTAACGAGCAGTACTTC,CASSLELRGSNEQYF
TRBV20-1,TRBJ1-1,NA,NA,TGCAGTGCTACCATCAGGGAAAGTAACACTGAAGCTTTCTTT,CSATIRESNTEAFF
TRBV5-1,TRBJ1-2,NA,many,TGCGCCAGCAGCTTGGATCGAAACGGCTACACCTTC,CASSLDRNGYTF
TRBV7-2,TRBJ2-3,TRBD2,few,TGTGCCAGCAGCCCTCCTGGACTAGCGACTAGCACAGATACGCAGTATTTT,CASSPPGLATSTDTQYF
TRBV12-3/TRBV12-4,TRBJ2-7,NA,NA,TGTGCCAGCAGTCCAGGGGTGACAGCCGTCTACGAGCAGTACTTC,CASSPGVTAVYEQYF
TRBV28,TRBJ2-5,NA,once,TGTGCCAGCAGTTTATCCCCCTCGCAGGGCCGAGAGACCCGGTACTTC,CASSLSPSQGRETRYF
TRBV29-1,TRBJ2-1,NA,few,TGCAGCGTTGTACGGCTAGCGACGAATGAGCAGTTCTTC,CSVVRLATNEQFF
TRBV5-1,TRBJ2-7,NA,few,TGCGCCAGCAGCTTGGTACCGTGGCCAAGCTCCTACGAGCAGTACTTC,CASSLVPWPSSYEQYF
TRBV7-8,TRBJ2-7,TRBD1,once,TGTGCCAGCAGCTTTGGACAGGGTAAGAACGAGCAGTACTTC,CASSFGQGKNEQYF
TRBV28,TRBJ1-2,TRBD1,NA,TGTGCCAGCAGTCCCCCGAGGGACAGGGGGTATGGCTACACCTTC,CASSPPRDRGYGYTF
TRBV12-3/TRBV12-4,TRBJ2-3,TRBD2,NA,TGTGCCAGCAGTTTAGGGGCTAGCGGGGCTAAAGATACGCAGTATTTT,CASSLGASGAKDTQYF
TRBV2,TRBJ1-5,TRBD1,NA,TGTGCCAGCAGGAACGACAGGGGCGGTCAGCCCCAGCATTTT,CASRNDRGGQPQHF
TRBV9,TRBJ2-7,TRBD1,NA,TGTGCCAGCAGCGGGACGCCGGACAGGACTTTACCCTACGAGCAGTACTTC,CASSGTPDRTLPYEQYF
TRBV10-3,TRBJ2-5,TRBD1,many,TGTGCCATCAGTGATCGGACAGGGCAAGAGACCCAGTACTTC,CAISDRTGQETQYF
TRBV27,TRBJ2-7,NA,few,TGTGCCAGCAGTTGGGCGGGCCCCTACGAGCAGTACTTC,CASSWAGPYEQYF
TRBV11-2,TRBJ2-7,NA,NA,TGTGCCAGCAGCCTTCCAGGTATCAGCCCCTACGAGCAGTACTTC,CASSLPGISPYEQYF
TRBV24-1,TRBJ2-1,TRBD1,NA,TGTGCCACCGGGGCAGGGGGTAATGAGCAGTTCTTC,CATGAGGNEQFF
TRBV24-1,TRBJ2-5,TRBD1,many,TGTGCCACCAGTGAAACAGGGGGCCGGGAGACCCAGTACTTC,CATSETGGRETQYF
TRBV3-1,TRBJ2-7,NA,NA,TGTGCCAGCAGCCAACGGTGGGACTACGAGCAGTACTTC,CASSQRWDYEQYF
TRBV9,TRBJ2-4,TRBD2,NA,TGTGCCAGCAGCTCCCGGGGGGGGACCAAAAACATTCAGTACTTC,CASSSRGGTKNIQYF
TRBV4-1,TRBJ2-3,TRBD2,NA,TGCGCCAGCGGCCAAGATAGGGCTAGCGGGGGCACAGATACGCAGTATTTT,CASGQDRASGGTDTQYF
TRBV12-3/TRBV12-4,TRBJ2-7,NA,NA,TGTGCCAGCAGTTTAGTCCTGGCGGGGAATGAGCAGTACTTC,CASSLVLAGNEQYF
TRBV18,TRBJ1-1,TRBD1,NA,TGTGCCAGCGCACCAGGGGACAGGGAAGCTTTCTTT,CASAPGDREAFF
TRBV9,TRBJ1-1,NA,NA,TGTGCCAGCAGCGCTTCGACAGCTAACACTGAAGCTTTCTTT,CASSASTANTEAFF
TRBV20-1,TRBJ2-7,NA,few,TGCAGTGCTAGTACGCCAGGGCGAACCTACGAGCAGTACTTC,CSASTPGRTYEQYF
TRBV24-1,TRBJ2-1,NA,NA,TGTGCCACCAGTGATCGGACCCTTACTGAGCAGTTCTTC,CATSDRTLTEQFF
TRBV20-1,TRBJ1-1,NA,many,TGCAGTGCTAGAGCGACCTTGGGATCTATGAACACTGAAGCTTTCTTT,CSARATLGSMNTEAFF
TRBV20-1,TRBJ2-1,TRBD2,few,TGCAGTGCTAGATCTAGCGGAGAACCCTACAATGAGCAGTTCTTC,CSARSSGEPYNEQFF
TRBV20-1,TRBJ1-2,NA,NA,TGCAGCGCTAGAGATGGCCCTCGGGGGTATGGCTACACCTTC,CSARDGPRGYGYTF
TRBV7-9,TRBJ2-3,TRBD1,NA,TGTGCCAGCAGCTTGGGGACAGAGAGCGCAGATACGCAGTATTTT,CASSLGTESADTQYF
TRBV7-9,TRBJ1-1,NA,NA,TGTGCCAGCAGCCCCGGACAAACAAGTTTCTTT,CASSPGQTSFF
TRBV30,TRBJ2-7,TRBD1,NA,TGTGCCTGGAGTACCACAGGGGTTACCTACGAGCAGTACTTC,CAWSTTGVTYEQYF
TRBV7-8,TRBJ2-1,NA,NA,TGTGCCAGCAACTTATCAAACGCCCGGCAGTTCTTC,CASNLSNARQFF
TRBV2,TRBJ2-1,NA,NA,TGTGCCAGCAGTTTGCAGGAGTTGGGGGAGCAGTTCTTC,CASSLQELGEQFF
TRBV29-1,TRBJ1-1,TRBD1,once,TGCAGCGCAACGGGGACAGGGATTCTCACTGAAGCTTTCTTT,CSATGTGILTEAFF
TRBV28,TRBJ2-7,TRBD1,NA,TGTGCCAGCAGTCCTAGTAGGGGGCTCCACGGAAGAGGGCAGTACTTC,CASSPSRGLHGRGQYF
TRBV20-1,TRBJ2-3,TRBD1,NA,TGCAGTGCTAGAGTCGACAGGGTCGGCACAGATACGCAGTATTTT,CSARVDRVGTDTQYF
TRBV12-3/TRBV12-4,TRBJ1-5,TRBD1,NA,TGTGCCAGCAGATACGACAGGGGGTACAATCAGCCCCAGCATTTT,CASRYDRGYNQPQHF
TRBV20-1,TRBJ2-5,NA,NA,TGCAGTGCAGTGGGGACATCTCAAGAGACCCAGTACTTC,CSAVGTSQETQYF
TRBV12-3/TRBV12-4,TRBJ2-5,NA,NA,TGTGCCAGCGCCCCGGGGGGCTCCTACAATGAGCAGTACTTC,CASAPGGSYNEQYF
TRBV27,TRBJ2-7,NA,NA,TGTGCCAGCAGTTTATTGGGGGGCCGTCTATCGATCTACGAGCAGTACTTC,CASSLLGGRLSIYEQYF
TRBV29-1,TRBJ1-2,NA,NA,NA,CSAHGDNYGCTF
TRBV3-1,TRBJ1-6,NA,NA,TGTGCCAGCAGCCAAGATCGGCAGTACAATTCACCCCTCCACTTT,CASSQDRQYNSPLHF
TRBV18,TRBJ1-1,NA,few,TGTGCCAGCTCGCAGGGACGCGTAGGGGCTGAAGCTTTCTTT,CASSQGRVGAEAFF